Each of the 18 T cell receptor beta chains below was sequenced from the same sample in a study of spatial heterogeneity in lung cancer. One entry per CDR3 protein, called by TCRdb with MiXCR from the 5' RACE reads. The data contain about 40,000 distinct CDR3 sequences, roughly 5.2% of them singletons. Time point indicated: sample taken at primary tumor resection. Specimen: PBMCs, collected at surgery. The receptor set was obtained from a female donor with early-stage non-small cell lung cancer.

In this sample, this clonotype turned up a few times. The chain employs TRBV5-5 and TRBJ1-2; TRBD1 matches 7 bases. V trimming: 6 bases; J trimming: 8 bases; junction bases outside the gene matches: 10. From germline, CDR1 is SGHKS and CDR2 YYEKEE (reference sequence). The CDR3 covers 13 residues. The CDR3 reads CASNIGTVGGYTF. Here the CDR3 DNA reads TGTGCCAGCAACATTGGGACAGTGGGCGGCTACACCTTC.

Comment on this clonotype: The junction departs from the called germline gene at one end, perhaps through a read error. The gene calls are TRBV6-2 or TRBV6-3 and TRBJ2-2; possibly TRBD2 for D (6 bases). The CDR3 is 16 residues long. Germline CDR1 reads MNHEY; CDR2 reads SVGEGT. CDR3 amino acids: CAGSRAGRIDTGELFF. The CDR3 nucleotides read TGTGCCGGCAGCCGGGCAGGGAGGATCGACACCGGGGAGCTGTTTTTT.

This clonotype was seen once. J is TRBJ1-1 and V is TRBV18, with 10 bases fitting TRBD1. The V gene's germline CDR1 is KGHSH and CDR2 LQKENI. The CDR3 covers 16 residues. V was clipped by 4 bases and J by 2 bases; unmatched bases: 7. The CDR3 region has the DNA TGTGCCAGCTCACTACGACAGGGGGCCCAAAACACTGAAGCTTTCTTT. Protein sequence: CASSLRQGAQNTEAFF.

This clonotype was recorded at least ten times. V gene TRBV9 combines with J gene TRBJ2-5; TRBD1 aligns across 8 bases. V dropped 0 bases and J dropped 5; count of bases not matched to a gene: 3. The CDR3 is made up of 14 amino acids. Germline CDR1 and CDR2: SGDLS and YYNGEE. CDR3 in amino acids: CASSVEGDRETQYF. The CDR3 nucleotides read TGTGCCAGCAGCGTAGAGGGGGACAGGGAGACCCAGTACTTC.

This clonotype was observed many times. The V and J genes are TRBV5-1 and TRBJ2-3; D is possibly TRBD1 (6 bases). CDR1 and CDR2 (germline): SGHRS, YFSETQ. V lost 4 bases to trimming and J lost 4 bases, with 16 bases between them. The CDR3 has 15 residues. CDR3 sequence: CASSQTPAGADTQYF. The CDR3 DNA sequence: TGCGCCAGCAGCCAGACCCCGGCAGGGGCAGATACGCAGTATTTT.

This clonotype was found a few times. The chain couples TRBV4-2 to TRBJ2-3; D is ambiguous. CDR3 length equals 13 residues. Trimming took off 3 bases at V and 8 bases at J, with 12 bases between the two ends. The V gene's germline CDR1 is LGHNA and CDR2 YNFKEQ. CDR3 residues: CASSQTIVGTQYF. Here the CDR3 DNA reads TGTGCCAGCAGCCAGACGATAGTGGGTACGCAGTATTTT.

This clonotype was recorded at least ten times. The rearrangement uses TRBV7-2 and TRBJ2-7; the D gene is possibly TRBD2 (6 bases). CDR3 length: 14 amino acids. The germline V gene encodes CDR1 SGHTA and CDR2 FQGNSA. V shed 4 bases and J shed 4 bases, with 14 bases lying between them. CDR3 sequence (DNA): TGTGCCAGCAGCTCGCGGGGCACCCCTTACGAGCAGTACTTC. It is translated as CASSSRGTPYEQYF.

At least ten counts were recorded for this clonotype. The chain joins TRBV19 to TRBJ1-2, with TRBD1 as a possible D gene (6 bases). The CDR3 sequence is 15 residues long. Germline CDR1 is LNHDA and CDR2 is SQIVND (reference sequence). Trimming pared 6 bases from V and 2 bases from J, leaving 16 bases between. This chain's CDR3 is CASSLGTPRNYGYTF. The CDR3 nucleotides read TGTGCCAGTAGCCTCGGGACACCACGCAACTATGGCTACACCTTC.

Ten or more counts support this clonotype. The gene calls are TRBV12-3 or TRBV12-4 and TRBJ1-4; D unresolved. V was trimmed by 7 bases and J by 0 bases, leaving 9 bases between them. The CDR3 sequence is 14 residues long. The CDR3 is CASTEISTNEKLFF. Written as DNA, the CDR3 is TGTGCCAGCACCGAGATTTCAACTAATGAAAAACTGTTTTTT.

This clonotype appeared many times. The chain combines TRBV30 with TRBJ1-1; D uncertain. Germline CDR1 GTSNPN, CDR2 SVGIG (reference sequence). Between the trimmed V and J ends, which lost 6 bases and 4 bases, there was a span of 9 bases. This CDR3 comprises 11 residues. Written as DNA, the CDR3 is TGTGCCTGCTCGCAAAGCACTGAAGCTTTCTTT. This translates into CACSQSTEAFF.

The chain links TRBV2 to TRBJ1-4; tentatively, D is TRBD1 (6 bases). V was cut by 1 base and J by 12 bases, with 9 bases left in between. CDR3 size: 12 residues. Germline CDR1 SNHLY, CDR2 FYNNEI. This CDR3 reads CASSEVTGELFF. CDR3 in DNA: TGTGCCAGCAGTGAAGTGACAGGCGAACTGTTTTTT.

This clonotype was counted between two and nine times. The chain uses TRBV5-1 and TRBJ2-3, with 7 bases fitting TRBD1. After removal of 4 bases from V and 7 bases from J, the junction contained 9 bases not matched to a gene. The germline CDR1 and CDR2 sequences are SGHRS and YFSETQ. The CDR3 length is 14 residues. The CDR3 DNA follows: TGCGCCAGCAGCAAGACAGGGTTCGGAAATACGCAGTATTTT. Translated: CASSKTGFGNTQYF. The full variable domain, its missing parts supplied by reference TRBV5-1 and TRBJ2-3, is KAGVTQTPRYLIKTRGQQVTLSCSPISGHRSVSWYQQTPGQGLQFLFEYFSETQRNKGNFPGRFSGRQFSNSRSEMNVSTLELGDSALYLCASSKTGFGNTQYFGPGTRLTVL.

The CDR3 is CASSFLGTEAFF. CDR3 sequence (DNA): TGTGCCAGCAGCTTCCTAGGGACTGAAGCTTTCTTT. V gene TRBV11-2 combines with J gene TRBJ1-1; D call uncertain. Trimming took 3 bases from V and 5 from J, leaving 7 bases between them. CDR1 and CDR2 (germline): SGHAT, FQNNGV. CDR3 size: 12 residues.

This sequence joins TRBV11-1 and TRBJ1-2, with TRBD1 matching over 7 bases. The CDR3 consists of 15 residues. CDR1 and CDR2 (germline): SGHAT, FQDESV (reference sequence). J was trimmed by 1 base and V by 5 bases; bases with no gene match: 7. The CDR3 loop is CASSQGDTVNYGYTF. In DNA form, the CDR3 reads TGTGCCAGCAGCCAGGGGGACACCGTTAACTATGGCTACACCTTC.

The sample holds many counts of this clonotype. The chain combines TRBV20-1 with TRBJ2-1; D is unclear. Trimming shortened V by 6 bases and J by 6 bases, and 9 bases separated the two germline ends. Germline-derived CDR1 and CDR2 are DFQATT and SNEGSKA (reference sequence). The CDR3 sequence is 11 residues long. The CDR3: CSAPLGNEQFF. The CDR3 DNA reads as TGCAGTGCGCCTTTGGGCAATGAGCAGTTCTTC.

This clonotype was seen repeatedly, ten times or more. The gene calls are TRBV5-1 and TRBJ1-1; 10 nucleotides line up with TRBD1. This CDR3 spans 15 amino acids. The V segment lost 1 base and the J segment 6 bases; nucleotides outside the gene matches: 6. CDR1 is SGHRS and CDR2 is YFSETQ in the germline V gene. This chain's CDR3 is CASSLQMGTGAEAFF. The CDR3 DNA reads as TGCGCCAGCAGCTTGCAAATGGGGACAGGGGCTGAAGCTTTCTTT.

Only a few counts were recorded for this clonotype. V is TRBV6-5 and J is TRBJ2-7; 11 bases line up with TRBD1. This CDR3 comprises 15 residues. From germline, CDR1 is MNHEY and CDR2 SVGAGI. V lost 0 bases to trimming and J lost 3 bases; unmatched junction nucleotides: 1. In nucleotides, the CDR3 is TGTGCCAGCAGTTACTCCGGGACAGGGGGCTACGAGCAGTACTTC. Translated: CASSYSGTGGYEQYF.

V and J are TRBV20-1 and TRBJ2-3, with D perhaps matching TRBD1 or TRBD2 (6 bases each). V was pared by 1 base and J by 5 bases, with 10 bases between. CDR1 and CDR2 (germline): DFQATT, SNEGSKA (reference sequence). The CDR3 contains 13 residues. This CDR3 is CSARVRGRDTQYF. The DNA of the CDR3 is TGCAGTGCTAGAGTTCGGGGGCGAGATACGCAGTATTTT.